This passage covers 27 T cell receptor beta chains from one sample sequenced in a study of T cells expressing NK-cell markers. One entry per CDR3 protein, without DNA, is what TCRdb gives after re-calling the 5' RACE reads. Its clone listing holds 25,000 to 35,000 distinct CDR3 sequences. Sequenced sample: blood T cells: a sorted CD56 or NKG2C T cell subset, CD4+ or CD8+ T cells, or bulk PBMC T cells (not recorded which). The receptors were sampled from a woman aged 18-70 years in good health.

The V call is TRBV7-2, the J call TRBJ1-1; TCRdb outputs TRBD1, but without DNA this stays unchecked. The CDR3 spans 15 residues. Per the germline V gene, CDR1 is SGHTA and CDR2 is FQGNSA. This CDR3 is CASSPSRGRRREAFF.

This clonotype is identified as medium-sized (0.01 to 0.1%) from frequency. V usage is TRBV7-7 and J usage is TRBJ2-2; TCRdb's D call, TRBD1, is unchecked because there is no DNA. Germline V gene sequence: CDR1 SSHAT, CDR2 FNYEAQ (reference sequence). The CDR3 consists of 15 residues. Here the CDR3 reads CASSLGDRGDGELFF. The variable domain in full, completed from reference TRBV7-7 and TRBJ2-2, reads GAGVSQSPRYKVTKRGQDVTLRCDPISSHATLYWYQQALGQGPEFLTYFNYEAQPDKSGLPSDRFSAERPEGSISTLTIQRTEQRDSAMYRCASSLGDRGDGELFFGEGSRLTVL.

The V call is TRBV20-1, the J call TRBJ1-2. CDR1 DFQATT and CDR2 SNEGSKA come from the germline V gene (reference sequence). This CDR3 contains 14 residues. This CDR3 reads CSARDIQLWDGYTF.

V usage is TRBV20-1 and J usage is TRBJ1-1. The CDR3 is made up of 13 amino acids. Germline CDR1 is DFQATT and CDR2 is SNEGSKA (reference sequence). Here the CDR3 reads CSARAERDLEAFF.

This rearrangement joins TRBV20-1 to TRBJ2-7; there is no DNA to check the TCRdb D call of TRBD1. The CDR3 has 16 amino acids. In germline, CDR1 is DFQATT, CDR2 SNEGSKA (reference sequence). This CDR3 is CSARGPTGDPSYEQYF.

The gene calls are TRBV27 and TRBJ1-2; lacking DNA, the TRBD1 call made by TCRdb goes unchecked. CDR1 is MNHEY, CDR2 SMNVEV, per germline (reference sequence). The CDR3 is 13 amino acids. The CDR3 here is CASRIDRANGYTF.

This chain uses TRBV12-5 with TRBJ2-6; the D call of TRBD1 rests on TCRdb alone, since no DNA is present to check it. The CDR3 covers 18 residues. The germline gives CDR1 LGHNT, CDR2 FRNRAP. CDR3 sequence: CASGFMPGTSSGANVLTF. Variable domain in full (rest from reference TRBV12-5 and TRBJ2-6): DARVTQTPRHKVTEMGQEVTMRCQPILGHNTVFWYRQTMMQGLELLAYFRNRAPLDDSGMPKDRFSAEMPDATLATLKIQPSEPRDSAVYFCASGFMPGTSSGANVLTFGAGSRLTVL.

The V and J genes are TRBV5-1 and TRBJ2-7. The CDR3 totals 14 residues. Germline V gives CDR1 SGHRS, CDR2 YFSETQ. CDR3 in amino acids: CASRRGDGFYEQYF. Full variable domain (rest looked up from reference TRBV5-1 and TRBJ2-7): KAGVTQTPRYLIKTRGQQVTLSCSPISGHRSVSWYQQTPGQGLQFLFEYFSETQRNKGNFPGRFSGRQFSNSRSEMNVSTLELGDSALYLCASRRGDGFYEQYFGPGTRLTVT.

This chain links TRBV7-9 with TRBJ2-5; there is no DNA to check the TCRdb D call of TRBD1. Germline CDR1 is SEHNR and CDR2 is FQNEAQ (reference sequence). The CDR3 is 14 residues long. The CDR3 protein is CASSGQLVQETQYF.

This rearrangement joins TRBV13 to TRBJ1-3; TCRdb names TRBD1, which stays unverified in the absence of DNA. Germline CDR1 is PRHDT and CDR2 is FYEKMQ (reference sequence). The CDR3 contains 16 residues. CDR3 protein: CASSFPPRTGGNTIYF.

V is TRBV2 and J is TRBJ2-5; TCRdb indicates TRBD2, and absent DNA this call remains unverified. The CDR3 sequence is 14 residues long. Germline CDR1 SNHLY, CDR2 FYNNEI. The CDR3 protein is CASSDTSGQETQYF.

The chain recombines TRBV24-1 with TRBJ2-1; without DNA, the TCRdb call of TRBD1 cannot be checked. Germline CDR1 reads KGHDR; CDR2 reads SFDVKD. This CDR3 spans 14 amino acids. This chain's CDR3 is CATKLQGNYNEQFF.

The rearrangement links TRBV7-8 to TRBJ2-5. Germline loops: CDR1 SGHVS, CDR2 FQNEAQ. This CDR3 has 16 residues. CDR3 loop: CASSLGIHRAQETQYF.

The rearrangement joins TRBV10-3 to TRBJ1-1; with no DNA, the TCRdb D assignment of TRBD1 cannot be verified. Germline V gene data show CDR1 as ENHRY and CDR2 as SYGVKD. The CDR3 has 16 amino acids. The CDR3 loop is CAITYQLPGQNTEAFF.

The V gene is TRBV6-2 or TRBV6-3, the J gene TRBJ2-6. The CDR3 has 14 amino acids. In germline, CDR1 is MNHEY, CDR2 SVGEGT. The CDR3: CASSDNSGANVLTF.

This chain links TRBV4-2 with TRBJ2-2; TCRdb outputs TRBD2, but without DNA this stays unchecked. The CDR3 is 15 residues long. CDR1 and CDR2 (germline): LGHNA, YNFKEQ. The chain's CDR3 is CASSQGEGDSGELFF.

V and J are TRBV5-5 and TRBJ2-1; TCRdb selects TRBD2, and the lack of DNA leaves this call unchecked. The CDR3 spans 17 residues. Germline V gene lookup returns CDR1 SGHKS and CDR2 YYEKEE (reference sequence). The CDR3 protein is CASSGTRGGGPINEQFF.

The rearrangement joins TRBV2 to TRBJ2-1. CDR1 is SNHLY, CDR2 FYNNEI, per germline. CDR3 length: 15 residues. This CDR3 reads CASSDAQGSYNEQFF.

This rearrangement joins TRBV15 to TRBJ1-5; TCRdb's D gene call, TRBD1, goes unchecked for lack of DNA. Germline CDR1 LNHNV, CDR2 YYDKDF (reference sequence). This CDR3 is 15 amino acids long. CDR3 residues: CATSRTTGEYQPQHF.

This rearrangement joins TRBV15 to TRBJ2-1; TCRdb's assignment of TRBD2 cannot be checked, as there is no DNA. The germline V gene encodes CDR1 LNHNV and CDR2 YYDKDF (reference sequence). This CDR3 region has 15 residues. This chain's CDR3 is CATSSEGLSNNEQFF. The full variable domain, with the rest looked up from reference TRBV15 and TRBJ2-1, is DAMVIQNPRYQVTQFGKPVTLSCSQTLNHNVMYWYQQKSSQAPKLLFHYYDKDFNNEADTPDNFQSRRPNTSFCFLDIRSPGLGDTAMYLCATSSEGLSNNEQFFGPGTRLTVL.

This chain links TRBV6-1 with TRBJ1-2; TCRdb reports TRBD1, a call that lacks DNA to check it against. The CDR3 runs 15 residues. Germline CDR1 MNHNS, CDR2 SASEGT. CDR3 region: CASSEPDRVGYGYTF.

The CDR3 protein is CASSFVPDRVHEQYF. The J gene is TRBJ2-7, the V gene TRBV27; the TRBD1 assignment by TCRdb is unverifiable without DNA. The CDR3 has 15 amino acids. The V gene's germline CDR1 is MNHEY and CDR2 SMNVEV (reference sequence).

CDR3: CASSLVRESSYEQYF. The chain combines TRBV13 with TRBJ2-7; checking the TCRdb D call of TRBD1 is not possible without DNA. Per the germline V gene, CDR1 is PRHDT and CDR2 is FYEKMQ (reference sequence). This CDR3 contains 15 residues.

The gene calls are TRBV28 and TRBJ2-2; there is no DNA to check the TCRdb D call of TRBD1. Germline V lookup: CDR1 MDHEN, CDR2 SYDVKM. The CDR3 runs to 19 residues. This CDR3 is CASSLARPDRRVNTGELFF.

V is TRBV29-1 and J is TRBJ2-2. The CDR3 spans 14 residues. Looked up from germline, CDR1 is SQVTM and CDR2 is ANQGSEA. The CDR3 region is CSVVDSANTGELFF.

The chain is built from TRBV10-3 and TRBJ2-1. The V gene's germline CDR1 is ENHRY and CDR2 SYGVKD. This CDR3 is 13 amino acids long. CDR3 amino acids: CAIGPESYNEQFF.

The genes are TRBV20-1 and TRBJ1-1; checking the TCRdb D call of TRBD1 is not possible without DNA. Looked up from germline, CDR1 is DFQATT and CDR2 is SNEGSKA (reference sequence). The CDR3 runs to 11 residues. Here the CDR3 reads CSVDRETEAFF.